These 4 T cell receptor beta chains share one sample of origin, sequenced in a study of early T cells in non-severe SARS-CoV-2 infection. TCRdb fed the 5' RACE reads into MiXCR, producing one record per CDR3 protein. The sample lists roughly 86,000 distinct CDR3 sequences; about 15% were seen once. Sequencing input: whole blood. These receptors were obtained from an adult who was a healthcare worker with PCR-confirmed SARS-CoV-2 infection or an uninfected control (not recorded which).

The chain couples TRBV29-1 to TRBJ2-5; D perhaps matches TRBD1 (5 bases). The germline V and J ends were trimmed by 6 bases and 2 bases, with 19 bases remaining between them. Germline CDR1 and CDR2: SQVTM and ANQGSEA. CDR3 length: 15 residues. The CDR3 reads CSVDRQPQLQETQYF. The CDR3 DNA reads TGCAGCGTCGATCGACAGCCACAACTTCAAGAGACCCAGTACTTC.

This chain connects TRBV7-9 to TRBJ1-1; D not resolved. The V end lost 6 bases, the J end lost 9 bases, and 5 bases lay between the germline ends. Germline V gene sequence: CDR1 SEHNR, CDR2 FQNEAQ (reference sequence). The CDR3 length is 9 residues. The CDR3 protein is CASSHQAFF. Written as DNA, the CDR3 is TGTGCCAGCAGTCATCAAGCTTTCTTT.

This clonotype was recorded at least ten times. The chain has TRBV6-1 and TRBJ2-3, with 7 bases lining up with TRBD2. Germline V CDR1 and CDR2: MNHNS, SASEGT. J lost 0 bases, V lost 4 bases, and 7 bases had no gene match. CDR3 size: 16 residues. For the CDR3, the DNA is TGTGCCAGCAGTGCCCGTAGCGGGTTCAGCACAGATACGCAGTATTTT. Residues: CASSARSGFSTDTQYF.

There are a few counts of this clonotype. J is TRBJ2-7 and V is TRBV28; D is perhaps TRBD2 (6 bases). The V gene lost 5 bases and the J gene lost 2 bases, with 13 bases spanning the gap. The germline V gene has CDR1 MDHEN and CDR2 SYDVKM. This CDR3 comprises 14 residues. The CDR3 DNA is TGTGCCAGCAGTCGGAGGGCAGGCACCTACGAGCAGTACGTC. Translation gives CASSRRAGTYEQYV.